The clone carrying this T cell receptor (beta chain) was observed many times. Its antigen remains unknown. This record belongs to a study of CD8 T cells in ankylosing spondylitis. Findings of the study overall: Reported data indicate significant enrichment of disease-linked clones within matched ankylosing spondylitis synovial fluid.

TCRdb independently ran MiXCR on the 5' RACE reads; one entry per CDR3 protein. This sample yields approximately 110,000 distinct CDR3 sequences, of which about 24% are seen a single time; roughly 12% belongs to the top ten. Trimming stripped 3 bases from V and 2 bases from J, with 10 bases between. Germline CDR1 reads SGHRS; CDR2 reads YFSETQ. The length of the CDR3 is 14 residues. The origin of this receptor is a male donor with ankylosing spondylitis. This chain uses TRBV5-1 with TRBJ2-3; perhaps D is TRBD1 or TRBD2 (5 bases each). The sequencing sample was made of synovial fluid, either unsorted or a sorted T cell fraction (not recorded which). For the CDR3, the DNA is TGCGCCAGCAGCTCGGGACCTGCCACAGATACGCAGTATTTT. Its translation: CASSSGPATDTQYF. Using reference TRBV5-1 and TRBJ2-3 for the parts outside the CDR3, the full variable domain is KAGVTQTPRYLIKTRGQQVTLSCSPISGHRSVSWYQQTPGQGLQFLFEYFSETQRNKGNFPGRFSGRQFSNSRSEMNVSTLELGDSALYLCASSSGPATDTQYFGPGTRLTVL.